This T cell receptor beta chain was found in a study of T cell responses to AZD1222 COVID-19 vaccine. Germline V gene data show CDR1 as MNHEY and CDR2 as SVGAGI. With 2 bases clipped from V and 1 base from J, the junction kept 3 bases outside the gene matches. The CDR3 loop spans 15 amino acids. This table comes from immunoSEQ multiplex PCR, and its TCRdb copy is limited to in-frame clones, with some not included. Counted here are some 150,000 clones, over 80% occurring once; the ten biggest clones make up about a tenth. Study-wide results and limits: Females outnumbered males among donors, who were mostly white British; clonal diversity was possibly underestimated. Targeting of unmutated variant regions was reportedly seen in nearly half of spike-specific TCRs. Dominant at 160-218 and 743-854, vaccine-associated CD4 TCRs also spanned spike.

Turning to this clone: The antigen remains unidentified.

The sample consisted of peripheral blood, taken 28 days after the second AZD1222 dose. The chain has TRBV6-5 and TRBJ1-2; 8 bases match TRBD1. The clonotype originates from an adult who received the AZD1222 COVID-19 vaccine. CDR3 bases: TGTGCCAGCAGTTACGGACAGGGTTTTAACTATGGCTACACCTTC. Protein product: CASSYGQGFNYGYTF.